This T cell receptor (beta chain) comes out of a study of OX40 agonist ivuxolimab in advanced cancers. TCRdb's copy holds only in-frame clones and misses some; the assay was immunoSEQ multiplex PCR. The sample consists of about 60,000 clones, 85% to 90% of them appearing once. This CDR3 has 13 amino acids. Per germline, CDR1 SGHTA and CDR2 FQGTGA. Trimming shortened V by 1 base and J by 7 bases, and 11 bases separated the two germline ends. V usage is TRBV7-3 and J usage is TRBJ2-7; no firm D call. This specimen consisted of CD4+ or CD8+ T cells sorted from blood, obtained in a trial of the OX40 agonist ivuxolimab. The sequence came from an adult with an advanced solid tumor such as melanoma, head and neck, liver or kidney cancer. CDR3 in amino acids: CASSLSLSREQYF. DNA of the CDR3: TGTGCCAGCAGCTTAAGTCTTTCGAGGGAGCAGTACTTC.